The rows below give T cell receptor beta chains drawn from one sample of a study of blood T cell repertoires in COVID-19. Clones were read by immunoSEQ multiplex PCR, and TCRdb kept only the in-frame ones, dropping some. Here the sample spans nearly 110,000 clones, around four fifths being singletons. The sequenced material came from peripheral blood. The receptors were sampled from a man between 65 and 80 years old with acute or convalescent COVID-19. Each CDR3 is given with its conserved first and last residue. D genes are given only for firm matches. A clone size is listed for some rows: how often the clone was seen (once, few, many), or a class if it is expanded.

>TRBV5-6|.|TRBJ2-1|TRBD2
TGTGCCAGCAGCTTCTTAGCGGGGGGGAAGAATGAGCAGTTCTTC
CASSFLAGGKNEQFF
>TRBV11-2|.|TRBJ1-3|TRBD1
TGTGCCAGCAGCTTAGGGCCAGGGGGCGCGGGAAACACCATATATTTT
CASSLGPGGAGNTIYF
>TRBV10-3|once|TRBJ2-7|TRBD1
TGTGCTACTGGGACAGGCCACGAGGACGAGCAGTACTTC
CATGTGHEDEQYF
>TRBV3-1/TRBV3-2|.|TRBJ1-2|.
TGTGCCAGCAGCCAAGATTGGGACACCCATGGCTACACCTTC
CASSQDWDTHGYTF
>TRBV27|once|TRBJ1-2|TRBD1
TGTGCCAGCAGTCCCAGGACAGGGGTTACTATCTATGGCTACACCTTC
CASSPRTGVTIYGYTF
>TRBV27|.|TRBJ1-2|TRBD1
TGTGCCAGCAGTTCCCGGGACAGATATGGCTACACCTTC
CASSSRDRYGYTF
>TRBV25-1|.|TRBJ2-1|TRBD2
TGTGCCAGCAGTAAAACTAGCGGGGCGCACAATGAGCAGTTCTTC
CASSKTSGAHNEQFF
>TRBV6-4|.|TRBJ1-2|.
TGTGCCAGCAGTGACTCGAAATCCAGGGCCTATGGCTACACCTTC
CASSDSKSRAYGYTF
>TRBV18|.|TRBJ1-4|TRBD1
TGTGCCAGCTCACCACAAGAGGGGGCATGGGAAAAACTGTTTTTT
CASSPQEGAWEKLFF
>TRBV5-5|.|TRBJ1-5|TRBD1
TGTGCCAGCAGCTTGGGGGGACAGAAAGTTAGGATAAATCAGCCCCAGCATTTT
CASSLGGQKVRINQPQHF
>TRBV7-9|few|TRBJ1-2|TRBD1
TGTGCCAGCAGCTCTACAGACAGGGGCTCAGGCTACACCTTC
CASSSTDRGSGYTF